This T cell receptor (beta chain) is from a study of CD8 T cells in Susac syndrome (dated by TCRdb to the late 2010s). General notes on the study: Of the Susac syndrome patients who were sequenced, more than 5 had clinically active disease and roughly eight were in clinical remission. Whether CD8+ T cell activation and differentiation in Susac syndrome was antigen driven was tested using repertoire sequencing. At blood withdrawal, Susac syndrome patients were either therapy-naive, taking corticosteroids (in some cases with IVIg as well), or taking IVIg alone. Points the paper makes about the study in general: In the CD4+ T cell repertoire of Susac syndrome patients, clonal expansion was not detected. The study acknowledged that relatively few individuals were included in the TCR sequencing and HLA analysis.

RNA was extracted using the RNeasy kit, and roughly 0.45 to 1 ug of the RNA was reverse transcribed with random hexamers. The immunoSEQ multiplex PCR assay, which covers 54 Vbeta and 13 Jbeta segments, was used to amplify TCR beta CDR3 regions. PCR amplification bias was corrected by using a synthetic template baseline for primer optimization and computational correction. On the authors' methods: Reads were annotated to V, D and J genes according to IMGT and were analyzed with immunoSEQ Analyzer, with only productive sequences retained. Clonality was computed as one minus Shannon entropy normalized by log2 of the number of productive unique sequences. For each patient and control, public and private clones were evaluated within the 100 most prevalent clones. Clones were defined as Susac-specific when absent from the healthy and MS cohorts, from about a thousand published viral clones and from other ImmuneACCESS disease sequences. TCRdb handled the public reads itself, with Q25 trimming in fastp and clone calling in MiXCR, and kept productive beta chains. Every distinct CDR3 protein forms one entry, paired with its most common genes and DNA. TCRdb, rather than the study authors, made the V and J calls. The sample contains more than 150,000 distinct CDR3 sequences, 95% to 97% of them found a single time. Of the sample, approximately 0.12% is held by the ten largest clones.

The germline V gene encodes CDR1 DFQATT and CDR2 SNEGSKA (reference sequence). Including the terminal cysteine and phenylalanine, the CDR3 comprises 10 residues. Left in the record is the CDR3 DNA by itself, 30 bases read in frame from the first base. At the junction V is shortened by 1 base and J by 5 bases, with 2 bases in between. Peripheral blood CD8+ and CD4+ T cells from healthy donors, Susac syndrome patients and multiple sclerosis patients were profiled by high-throughput TCR beta sequencing. Susac syndrome patients met recently defined diagnostic criteria for definite or probable disease. Bulk CD8+ and CD4+ T cells were purified by magnetic negative isolation, while CD8+ TEMRA cells were enriched using FACS. Blood was drawn into EDTA tubes, processed within 24 hours, and PBMCs were isolated by density gradient centrifugation. PBMCs intended for TCR sequencing were frozen in liquid nitrogen and were later thawed in a 37 degrees C water bath. The sorted or isolated CD4+, CD8+ and CD8+ TEMRA cells had a purity of 90% or higher.

With respect to this clonotype: It has no known antigen specificity. One base away there is no much larger clone; base qualities are not given.

This sequence was found in a human donor with Susac syndrome. The sequence is built from TRBV20-1 and TRBJ2-5, with the D gene not clear enough to name. The specimen was CD4+ T cells from PBMCs. The CDR3 is CSARGETQYF. The DNA reads TGCAGTGCTAGAGGGGAGACCCAGTACTTC.